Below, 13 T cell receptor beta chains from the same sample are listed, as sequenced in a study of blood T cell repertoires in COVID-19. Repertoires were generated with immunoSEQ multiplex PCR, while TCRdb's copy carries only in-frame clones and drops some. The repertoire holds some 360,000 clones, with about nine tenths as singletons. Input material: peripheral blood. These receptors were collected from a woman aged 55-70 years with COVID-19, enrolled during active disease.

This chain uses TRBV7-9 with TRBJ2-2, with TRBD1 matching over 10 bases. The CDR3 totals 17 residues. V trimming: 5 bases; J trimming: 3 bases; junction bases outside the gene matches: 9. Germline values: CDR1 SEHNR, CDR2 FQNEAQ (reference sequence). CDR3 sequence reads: CASSQRGDRGDTGELFF. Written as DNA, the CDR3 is TGTGCCAGCAGCCAGAGAGGGGACAGGGGTGACACCGGGGAGCTGTTTTTT.

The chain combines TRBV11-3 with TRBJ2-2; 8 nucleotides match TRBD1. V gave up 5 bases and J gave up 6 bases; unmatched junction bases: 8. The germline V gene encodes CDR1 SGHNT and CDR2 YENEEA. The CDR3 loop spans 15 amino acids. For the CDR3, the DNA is TGTGCCAGCAGCCCGGACAGGGTAGGCGCCGGGGAGCTGTTTTTT. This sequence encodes CASSPDRVGAGELFF.

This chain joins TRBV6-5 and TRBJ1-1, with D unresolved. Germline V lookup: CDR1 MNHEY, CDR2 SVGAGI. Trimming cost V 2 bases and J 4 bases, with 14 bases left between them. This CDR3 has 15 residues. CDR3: CASSYAGAAFTEAFF. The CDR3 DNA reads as TGTGCCAGCAGTTACGCGGGAGCGGCTTTCACTGAAGCTTTCTTT.

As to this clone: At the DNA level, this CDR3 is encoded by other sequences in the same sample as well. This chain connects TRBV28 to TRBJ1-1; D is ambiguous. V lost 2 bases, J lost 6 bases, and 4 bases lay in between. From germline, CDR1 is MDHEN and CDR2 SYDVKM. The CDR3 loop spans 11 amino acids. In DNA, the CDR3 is TGTGCCAGCAGTTTAAGAGCTGAAGCTTTCTTT. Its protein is CASSLRAEAFF. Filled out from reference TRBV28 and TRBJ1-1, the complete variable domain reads DVKVTQSSRYLVKRTGEKVFLECVQDMDHENMFWYRQDPGLGLRLIYFSYDVKMKEKGDIPEGYSVSREKKERFSLILESASTNQTSMYLCASSLRAEAFFGQGTRLTVV.

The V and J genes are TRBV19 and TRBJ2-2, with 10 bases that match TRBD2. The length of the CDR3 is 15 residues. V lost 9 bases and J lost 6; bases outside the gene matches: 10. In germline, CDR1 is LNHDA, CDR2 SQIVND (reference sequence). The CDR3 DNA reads TGTGCCAGCACATCTAGCGGGGGTTTCTCCGGGGAGCTGTTTTTT. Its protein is CASTSSGGFSGELFF.

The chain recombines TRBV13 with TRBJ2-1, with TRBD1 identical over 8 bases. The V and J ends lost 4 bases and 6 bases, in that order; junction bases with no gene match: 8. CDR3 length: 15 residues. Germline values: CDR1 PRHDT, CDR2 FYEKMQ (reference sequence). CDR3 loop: CASSSRTGIRNEQFF. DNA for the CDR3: TGTGCCAGCAGCTCACGGACAGGGATTCGCAATGAGCAGTTCTTC.

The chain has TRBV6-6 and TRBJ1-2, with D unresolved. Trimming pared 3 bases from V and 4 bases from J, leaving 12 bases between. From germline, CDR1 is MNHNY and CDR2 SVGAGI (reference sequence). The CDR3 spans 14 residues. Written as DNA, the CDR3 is TGTGCCAGCAGTTATGAGGGTCGGGGCTATGGCTACACCTTC. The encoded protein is CASSYEGRGYGYTF.

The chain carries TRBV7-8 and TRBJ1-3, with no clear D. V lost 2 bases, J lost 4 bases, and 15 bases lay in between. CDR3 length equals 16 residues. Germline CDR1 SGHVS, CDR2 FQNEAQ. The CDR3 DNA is TGTGCCAGCAGCTTACTTTCACGGGGAACAGGAAACACCATATATTTT. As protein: CASSLLSRGTGNTIYF.

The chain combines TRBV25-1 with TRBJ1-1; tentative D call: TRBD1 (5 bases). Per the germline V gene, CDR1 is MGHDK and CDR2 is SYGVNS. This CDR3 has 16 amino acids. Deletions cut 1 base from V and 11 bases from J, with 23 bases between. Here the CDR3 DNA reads TGTGCCAGCAGTGAATGGTACGCAGGGTCTGGATTAGTGGCTTTCTTT. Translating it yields CASSEWYAGSGLVAFF.

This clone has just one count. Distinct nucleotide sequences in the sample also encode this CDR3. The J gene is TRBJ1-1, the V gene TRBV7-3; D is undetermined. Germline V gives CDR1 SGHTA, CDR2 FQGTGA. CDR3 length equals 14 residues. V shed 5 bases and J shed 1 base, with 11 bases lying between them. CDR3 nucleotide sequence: TGTGCCAGCAGCAGCTCCGGAGGGAACACTGAAGCTTTCTTT. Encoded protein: CASSSSGGNTEAFF.

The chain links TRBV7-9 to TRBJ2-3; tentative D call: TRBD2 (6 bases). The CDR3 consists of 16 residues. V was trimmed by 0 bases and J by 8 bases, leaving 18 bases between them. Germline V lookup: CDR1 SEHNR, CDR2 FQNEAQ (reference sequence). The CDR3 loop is CASSLASGFAQGTQYF. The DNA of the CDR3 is TGTGCCAGCAGCTTAGCGAGCGGGTTCGCGCAGGGTACGCAGTATTTT.

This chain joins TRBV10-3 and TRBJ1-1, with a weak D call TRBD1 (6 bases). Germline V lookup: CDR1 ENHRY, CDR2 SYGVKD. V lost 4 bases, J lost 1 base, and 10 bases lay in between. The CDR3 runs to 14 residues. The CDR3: CAISALTGNTEAFF. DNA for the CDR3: TGTGCCATCAGTGCCCTGACAGGGAACACTGAAGCTTTCTTT.

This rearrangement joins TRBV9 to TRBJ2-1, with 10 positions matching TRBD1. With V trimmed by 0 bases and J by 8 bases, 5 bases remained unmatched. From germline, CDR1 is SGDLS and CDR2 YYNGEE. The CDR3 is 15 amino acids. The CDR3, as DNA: TGTGCCAGCAGCGTAGCGGGACAGGGGTGGGATGAGCAGTTCTTC. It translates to CASSVAGQGWDEQFF.